This TCR beta chain came from a study of cytotoxic CD8 clonotypes in ibrutinib-treated CLL. Study-wide background: Approximately 25 partial and 2 complete responses; at median approximately 68 months, approximately 15 remitted, 12 progressed.

The study, taken as a whole, reports: Under treatment, the uncommon public clonotypes either contracted or remained stable. Starting clonality was above that of age-matched healthy donors and tracked circulating CD8+ T-cell counts.

Details on this clone: The antigen is unknown.

This CDR3 is 12 amino acids long. The V gene lost 0 bases and the J gene lost 7 bases, with 6 bases spanning the gap. Germline V gene sequence: CDR1 MNHNY, CDR2 SVGAGI (reference sequence). Deep sequencing aimed at 1 in 200,000 to 1 in 1 million T cells' resolution. Profiled with immunoSEQ multiplex PCR; TCRdb holds only in-frame clones, not every one. Found here are approximately 47,000 clones, around 60% of them singletons; the top ten hold 25% to 30%. This chain connects TRBV6-6 to TRBJ1-2; D unclear. The material sequenced was PBMCs, taken after 24 months of ibrutinib treatment. This receptor was obtained from a human donor with chronic lymphocytic leukemia. CDR3 DNA sequence: TGTGCCAGCAGTTACTCGAACAGTGGCTACACCTTC. As protein: CASSYSNSGYTF.